One TCR beta chain is described in this entry. Other DNA sequences in the same sample also yield this CDR3. This sample is drawn from a study of shared clonotypes between healthy human individuals. Using immunoSEQ multiplex PCR, the repertoire was profiled, and TCRdb retains in-frame clones only, with some absent. Found here are more than 550,000 clones, roughly 72% of them singletons; the top ten hold around 1.7%. Per the germline V gene, CDR1 is SNHLY and CDR2 is FYNNEI. The CDR3 contains 12 residues. Trimming cost V 3 bases and J 6 bases, with 9 bases left between them. The chain combines TRBV2 with TRBJ2-7; no clear D. The sequencing sample was made of memory CD4+ T cells sorted from blood. Subset described: CD45RA-negative fraction. The clonotype comes from a woman in her 30s in good health. The CDR3 nucleotides are TGTGCCAGCAGTGAGACTTCCGGCGAGCAGTACTTC. Its translation is CASSETSGEQYF.